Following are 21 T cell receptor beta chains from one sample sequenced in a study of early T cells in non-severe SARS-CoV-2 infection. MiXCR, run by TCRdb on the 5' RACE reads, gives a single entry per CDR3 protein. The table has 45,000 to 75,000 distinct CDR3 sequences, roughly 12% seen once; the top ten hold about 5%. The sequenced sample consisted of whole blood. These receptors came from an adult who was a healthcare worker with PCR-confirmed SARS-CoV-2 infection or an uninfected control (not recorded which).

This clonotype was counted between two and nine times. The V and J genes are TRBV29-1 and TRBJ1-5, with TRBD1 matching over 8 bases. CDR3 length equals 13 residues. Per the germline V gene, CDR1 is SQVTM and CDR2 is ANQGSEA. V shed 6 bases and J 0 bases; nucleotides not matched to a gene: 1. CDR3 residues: CSVGQDSNQPQHF. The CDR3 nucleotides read TGCAGCGTGGGACAGGATAGCAATCAGCCCCAGCATTTT.

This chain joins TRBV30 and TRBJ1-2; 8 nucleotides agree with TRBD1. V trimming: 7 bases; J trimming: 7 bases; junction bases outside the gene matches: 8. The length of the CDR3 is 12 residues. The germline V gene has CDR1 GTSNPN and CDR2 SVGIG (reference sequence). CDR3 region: CASWTTGGGYTF. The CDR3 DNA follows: TGTGCCTCTTGGACCACAGGGGGTGGCTACACCTTC.

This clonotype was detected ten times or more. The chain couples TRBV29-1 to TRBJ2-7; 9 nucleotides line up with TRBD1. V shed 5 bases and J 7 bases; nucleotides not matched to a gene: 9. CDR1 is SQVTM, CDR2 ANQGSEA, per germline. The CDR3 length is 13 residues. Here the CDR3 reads CSVTGTGRKEQYF. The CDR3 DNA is TGCAGCGTTACTGGGACAGGGCGTAAGGAGCAGTACTTC.

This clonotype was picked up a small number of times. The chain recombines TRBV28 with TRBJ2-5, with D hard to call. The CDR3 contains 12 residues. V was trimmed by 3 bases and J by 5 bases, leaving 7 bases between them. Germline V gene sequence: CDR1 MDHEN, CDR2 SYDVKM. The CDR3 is CASSFMRETQYF. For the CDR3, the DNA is TGTGCCAGCAGTTTTATGAGGGAGACCCAGTACTTC.

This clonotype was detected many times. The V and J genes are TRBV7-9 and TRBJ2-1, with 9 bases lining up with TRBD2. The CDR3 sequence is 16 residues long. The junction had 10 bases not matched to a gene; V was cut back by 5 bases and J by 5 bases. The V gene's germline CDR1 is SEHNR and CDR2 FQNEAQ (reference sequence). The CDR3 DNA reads TGTGCCAGCAGCCCTACTACCGGGACTAGCCACAATGAGCAGTTCTTC. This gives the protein CASSPTTGTSHNEQFF.

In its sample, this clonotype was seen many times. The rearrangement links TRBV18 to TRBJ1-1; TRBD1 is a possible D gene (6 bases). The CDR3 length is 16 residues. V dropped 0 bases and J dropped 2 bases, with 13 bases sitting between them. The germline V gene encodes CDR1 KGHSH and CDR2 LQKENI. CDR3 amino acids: CASSPPGGRRNTEAFF. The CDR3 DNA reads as TGTGCCAGCTCACCACCGGGGGGGCGTAGAAACACTGAAGCTTTCTTT.

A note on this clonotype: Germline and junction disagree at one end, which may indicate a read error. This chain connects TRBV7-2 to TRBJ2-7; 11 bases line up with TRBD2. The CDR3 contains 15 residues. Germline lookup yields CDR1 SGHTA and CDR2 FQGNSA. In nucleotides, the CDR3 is TGTGCCAGCAGCTCGGGACTAGCGGACTCCAACGAGCAGTACTTC. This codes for CASSSGLADSNEQYF. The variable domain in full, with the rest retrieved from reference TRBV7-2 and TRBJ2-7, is GAGVSQSPSNKVTEKGKDVELRCDPISGHTALYWYRQSLGQGLEFLIYFQGNSAPDKSGLPSDRFSAERTGGSVSTLTIQRTQQEDSAVYLCASSSGLADSNEQYFGPGTRLTVT.

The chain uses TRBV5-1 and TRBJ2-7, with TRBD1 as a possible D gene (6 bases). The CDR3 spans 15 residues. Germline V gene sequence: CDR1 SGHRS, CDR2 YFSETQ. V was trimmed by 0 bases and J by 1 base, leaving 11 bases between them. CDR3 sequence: CASSLVPGESYEQYF. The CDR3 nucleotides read TGCGCCAGCAGCTTGGTTCCAGGGGAGTCCTACGAGCAGTACTTC.

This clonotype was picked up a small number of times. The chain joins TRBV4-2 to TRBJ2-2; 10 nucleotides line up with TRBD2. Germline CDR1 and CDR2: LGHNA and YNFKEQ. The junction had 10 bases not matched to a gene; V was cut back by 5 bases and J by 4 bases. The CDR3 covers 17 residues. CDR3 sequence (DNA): TGTGCCAGCAGCACCTCCTCTGCTAGCGGGGGCACCGGGGAGCTGTTTTTT. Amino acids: CASSTSSASGGTGELFF.

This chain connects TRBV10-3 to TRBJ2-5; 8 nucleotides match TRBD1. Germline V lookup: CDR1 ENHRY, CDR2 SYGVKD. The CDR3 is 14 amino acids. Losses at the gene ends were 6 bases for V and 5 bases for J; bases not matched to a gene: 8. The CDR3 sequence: CAISDTGGMETQYF. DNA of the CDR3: TGTGCCATCAGCGATACAGGGGGTATGGAGACCCAGTACTTC.

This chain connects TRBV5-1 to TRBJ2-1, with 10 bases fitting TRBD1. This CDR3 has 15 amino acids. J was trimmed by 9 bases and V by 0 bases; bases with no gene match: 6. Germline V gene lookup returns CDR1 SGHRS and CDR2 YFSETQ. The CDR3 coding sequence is TGCGCCAGCAGCTTGGAGGGACAGGGGATACGTGAGCAGTTCTTC. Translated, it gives CASSLEGQGIREQFF.

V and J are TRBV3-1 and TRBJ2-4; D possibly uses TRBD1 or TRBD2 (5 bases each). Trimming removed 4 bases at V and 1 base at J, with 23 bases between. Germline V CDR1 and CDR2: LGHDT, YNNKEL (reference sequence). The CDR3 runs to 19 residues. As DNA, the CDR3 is TGTGCCAGCAGCCCTAATCGTCCGGGACCCAAAGCGGCCAAAAACATTCAGTACTTC. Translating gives CASSPNRPGPKAAKNIQYF.

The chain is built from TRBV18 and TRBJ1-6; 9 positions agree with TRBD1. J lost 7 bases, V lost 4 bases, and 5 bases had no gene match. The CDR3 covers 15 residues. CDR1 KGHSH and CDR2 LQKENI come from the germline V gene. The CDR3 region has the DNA TGTGCCAGCTCACTATGGGACAGGGAGAATTCACCCCTCCACTTT. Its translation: CASSLWDRENSPLHF.

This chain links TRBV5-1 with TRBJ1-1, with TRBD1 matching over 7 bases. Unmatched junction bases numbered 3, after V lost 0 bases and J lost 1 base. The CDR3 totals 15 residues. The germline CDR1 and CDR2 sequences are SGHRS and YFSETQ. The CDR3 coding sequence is TGCGCCAGCAGCTTGGGAACAGGGGCGAACACTGAAGCTTTCTTT. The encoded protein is CASSLGTGANTEAFF.

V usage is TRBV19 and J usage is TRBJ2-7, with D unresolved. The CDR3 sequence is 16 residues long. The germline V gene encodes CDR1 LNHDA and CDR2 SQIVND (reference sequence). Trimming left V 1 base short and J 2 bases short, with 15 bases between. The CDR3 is CASSIAAVGTAYEQYF. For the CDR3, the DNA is TGTGCCAGTAGTATAGCCGCGGTGGGAACTGCCTACGAGCAGTACTTC.

The CDR3 sequence: CASSPTETTNTGELFF. DNA for the CDR3: TGCGCCAGCAGCCCGACAGAAACTACGAACACCGGGGAGCTGTTTTTT. V usage is TRBV10-2 and J usage is TRBJ2-2; tentatively, D is TRBD1 (5 bases). Trimming left V 6 bases short and J 0 bases short, with 14 bases between. The CDR3 covers 16 residues. The germline V gene has CDR1 WSHSY and CDR2 SAAADI.

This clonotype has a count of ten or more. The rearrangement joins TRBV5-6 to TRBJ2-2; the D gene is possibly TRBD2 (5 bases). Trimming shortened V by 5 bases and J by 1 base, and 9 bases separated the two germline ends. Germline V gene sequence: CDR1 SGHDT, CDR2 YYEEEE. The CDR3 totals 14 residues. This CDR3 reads CASRLRGNTGELFF. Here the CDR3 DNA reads TGTGCCAGCAGGCTCCGGGGGAACACCGGGGAGCTGTTTTTT.

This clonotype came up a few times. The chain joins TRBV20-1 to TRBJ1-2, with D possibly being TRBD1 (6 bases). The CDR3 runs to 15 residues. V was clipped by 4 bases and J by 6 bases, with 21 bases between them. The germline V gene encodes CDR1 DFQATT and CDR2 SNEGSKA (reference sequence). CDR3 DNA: TGCAGTGCTACCCACATCGCGGATTGGGGGCATGGCTACACCTTC. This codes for CSATHIADWGHGYTF.

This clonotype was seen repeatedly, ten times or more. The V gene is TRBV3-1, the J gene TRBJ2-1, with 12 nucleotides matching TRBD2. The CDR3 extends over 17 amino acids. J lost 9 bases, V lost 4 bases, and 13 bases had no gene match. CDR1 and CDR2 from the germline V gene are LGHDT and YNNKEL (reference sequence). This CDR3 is CASSPRLAGDGYGEQFF. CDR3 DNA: TGTGCCAGCAGCCCCCGACTAGCGGGAGATGGCTACGGTGAGCAGTTCTTC.

The chain's CDR3 is CASSSGGYAEAFF. The CDR3 DNA reads as TGTGCCAGCAGCTCTGGGGGCTACGCTGAAGCTTTCTTT. V and J are TRBV7-9 and TRBJ1-1; D is perhaps TRBD1 (6 bases). Germline-derived CDR1 and CDR2 are SEHNR and FQNEAQ (reference sequence). V lost 4 bases, J lost 6 bases, and 12 bases lay in between. The CDR3 spans 13 residues.

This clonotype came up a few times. CDR3 residues: CSVARDRNTEAFF. CDR3 in DNA: TGCAGCGTGGCCCGGGACAGGAACACTGAAGCTTTCTTT. The V gene is TRBV29-1, the J gene TRBJ1-1; 7 bases match TRBD1. V dropped 6 bases and J dropped 1; count of bases not matched to a gene: 5. From germline, CDR1 is SQVTM and CDR2 ANQGSEA. The CDR3 extends over 13 amino acids.